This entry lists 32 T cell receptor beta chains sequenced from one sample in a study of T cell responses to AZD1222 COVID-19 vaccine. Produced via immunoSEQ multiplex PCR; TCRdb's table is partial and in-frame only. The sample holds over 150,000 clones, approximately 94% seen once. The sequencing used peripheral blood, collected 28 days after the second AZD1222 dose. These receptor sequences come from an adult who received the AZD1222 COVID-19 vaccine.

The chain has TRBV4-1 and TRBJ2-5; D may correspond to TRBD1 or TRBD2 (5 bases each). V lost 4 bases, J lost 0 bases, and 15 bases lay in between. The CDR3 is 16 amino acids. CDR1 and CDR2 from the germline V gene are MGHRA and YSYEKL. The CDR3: CASSPGATGHQETQYF. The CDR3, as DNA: TGCGCCAGCAGCCCCGGGGCAACGGGGCACCAAGAGACCCAGTACTTC.

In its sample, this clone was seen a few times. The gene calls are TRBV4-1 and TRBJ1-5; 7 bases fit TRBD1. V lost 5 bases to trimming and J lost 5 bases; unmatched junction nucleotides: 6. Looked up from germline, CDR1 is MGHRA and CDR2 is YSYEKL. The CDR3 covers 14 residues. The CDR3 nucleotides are TGCGCCAGCAGCGCAAACAGGGGCGATCAGCCCCAGCATTTT. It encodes CASSANRGDQPQHF.

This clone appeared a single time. The DNA for the CDR3 is TGTGCCAGCAGCCCGCTGGGGTATGGCTACACCTTC. This encodes CASSPLGYGYTF. The chain is built from TRBV28 and TRBJ1-2; D is unclear. Germline V gene sequence: CDR1 MDHEN, CDR2 SYDVKM. Trimming removed 6 bases from V and 5 bases from J, with 10 bases in between. This CDR3 has 12 amino acids.

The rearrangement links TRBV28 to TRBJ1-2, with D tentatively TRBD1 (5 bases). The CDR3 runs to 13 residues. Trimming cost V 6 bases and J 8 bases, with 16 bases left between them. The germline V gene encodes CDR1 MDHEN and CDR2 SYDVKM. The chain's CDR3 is CASSPRGARGYTF. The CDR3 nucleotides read TGTGCCAGCAGCCCCCGCGGGGCGCGCGGCTACACCTTC.

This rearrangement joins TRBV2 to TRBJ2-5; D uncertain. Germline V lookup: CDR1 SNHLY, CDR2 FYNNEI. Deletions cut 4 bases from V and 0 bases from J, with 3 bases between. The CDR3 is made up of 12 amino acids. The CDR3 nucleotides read TGTGCCAGCAGTGTGAACCAAGAGACCCAGTACTTC. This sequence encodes CASSVNQETQYF.

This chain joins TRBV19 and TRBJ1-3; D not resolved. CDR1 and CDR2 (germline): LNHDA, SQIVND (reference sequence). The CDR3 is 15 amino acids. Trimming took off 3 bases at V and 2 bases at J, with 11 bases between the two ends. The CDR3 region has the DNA TGTGCCAGTAGTATTTCCGGGGAGACTGGAAACACCATATATTTT. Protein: CASSISGETGNTIYF.

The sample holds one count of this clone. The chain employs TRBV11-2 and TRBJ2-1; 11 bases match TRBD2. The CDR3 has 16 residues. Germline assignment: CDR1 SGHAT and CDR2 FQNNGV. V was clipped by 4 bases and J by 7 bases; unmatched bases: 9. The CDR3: CASSSLMGLAENEQFF. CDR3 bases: TGTGCCAGCAGCTCACTTATGGGACTAGCGGAGAATGAGCAGTTCTTC.

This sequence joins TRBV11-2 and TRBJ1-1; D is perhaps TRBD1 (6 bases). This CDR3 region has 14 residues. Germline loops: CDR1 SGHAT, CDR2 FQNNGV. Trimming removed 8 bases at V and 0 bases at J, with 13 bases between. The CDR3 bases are TGTGCCAGCGGCCGTAGGGGGATGAACACTGAAGCTTTCTTT. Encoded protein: CASGRRGMNTEAFF.

Here the CDR3 reads CASRTATGGYEQYF. The CDR3 DNA reads TGTGCCAGCAGAACAGCGACAGGGGGATACGAGCAGTACTTC. This sequence joins TRBV28 and TRBJ2-7, with 9 bases that match TRBD1. This CDR3 comprises 14 residues. The germline V gene encodes CDR1 MDHEN and CDR2 SYDVKM. The trim removed 6 bases at V and 4 bases at J, leaving 7 bases unmatched. Full variable domain (outside the CDR3, taken from reference TRBV28 and TRBJ2-7): DVKVTQSSRYLVKRTGEKVFLECVQDMDHENMFWYRQDPGLGLRLIYFSYDVKMKEKGDIPEGYSVSREKKERFSLILESASTNQTSMYLCASRTATGGYEQYFGPGTRLTVT.

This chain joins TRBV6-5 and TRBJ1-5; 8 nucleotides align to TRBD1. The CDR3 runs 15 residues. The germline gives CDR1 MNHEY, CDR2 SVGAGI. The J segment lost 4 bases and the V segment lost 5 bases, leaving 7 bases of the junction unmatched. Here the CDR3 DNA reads TGTGCCAGCAGTCTACGCAGGGGGCAGAATCAGCCCCAGCATTTT. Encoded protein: CASSLRRGQNQPQHF.

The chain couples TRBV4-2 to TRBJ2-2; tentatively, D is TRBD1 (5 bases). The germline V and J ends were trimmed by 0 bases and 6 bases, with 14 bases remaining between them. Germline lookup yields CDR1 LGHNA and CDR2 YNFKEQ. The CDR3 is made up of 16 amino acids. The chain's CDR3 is CASSQDGARVAGELFF. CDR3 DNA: TGTGCCAGCAGCCAAGATGGTGCCAGGGTGGCCGGGGAGCTGTTTTTT.

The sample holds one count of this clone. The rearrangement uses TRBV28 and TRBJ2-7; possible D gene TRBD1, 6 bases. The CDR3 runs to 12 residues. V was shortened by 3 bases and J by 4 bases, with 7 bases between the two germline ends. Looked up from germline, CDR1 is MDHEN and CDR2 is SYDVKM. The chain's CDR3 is CASSLRGYEQYF. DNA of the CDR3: TGTGCCAGCAGTTTGAGGGGGTACGAGCAGTACTTC. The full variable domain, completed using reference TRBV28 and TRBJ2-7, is DVKVTQSSRYLVKRTGEKVFLECVQDMDHENMFWYRQDPGLGLRLIYFSYDVKMKEKGDIPEGYSVSREKKERFSLILESASTNQTSMYLCASSLRGYEQYFGPGTRLTVT.

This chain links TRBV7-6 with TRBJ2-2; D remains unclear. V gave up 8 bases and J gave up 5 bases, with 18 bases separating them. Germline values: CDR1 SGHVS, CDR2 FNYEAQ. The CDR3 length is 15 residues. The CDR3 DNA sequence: TGTGCCAGCTTAAAGTTTGGCGGAGAGACCGGGGAGCTGTTTTTT. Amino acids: CASLKFGGETGELFF.

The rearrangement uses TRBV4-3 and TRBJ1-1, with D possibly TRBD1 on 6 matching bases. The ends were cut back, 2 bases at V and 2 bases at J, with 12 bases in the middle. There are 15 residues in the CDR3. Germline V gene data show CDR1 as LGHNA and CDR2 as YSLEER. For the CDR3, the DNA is TGCGCCAGCAGCCAATCAAGGGGGATCAACACTGAAGCTTTCTTT. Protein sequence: CASSQSRGINTEAFF.

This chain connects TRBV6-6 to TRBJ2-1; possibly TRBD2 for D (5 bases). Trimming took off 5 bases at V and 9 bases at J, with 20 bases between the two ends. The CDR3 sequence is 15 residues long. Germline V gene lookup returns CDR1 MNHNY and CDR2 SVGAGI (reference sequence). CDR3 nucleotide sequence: TGTGCCAGCAGTGACCCTGCCCTAGCAGATCTTGAGCAGTTCTTC. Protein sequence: CASSDPALADLEQFF.

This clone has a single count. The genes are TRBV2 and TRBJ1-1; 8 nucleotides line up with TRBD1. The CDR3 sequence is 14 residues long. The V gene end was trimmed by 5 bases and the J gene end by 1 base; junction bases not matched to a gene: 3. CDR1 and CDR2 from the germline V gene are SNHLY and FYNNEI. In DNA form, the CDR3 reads TGTGCCAGCAGTCTACAGGGGGGGAACACTGAAGCTTTCTTT. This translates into CASSLQGGNTEAFF.

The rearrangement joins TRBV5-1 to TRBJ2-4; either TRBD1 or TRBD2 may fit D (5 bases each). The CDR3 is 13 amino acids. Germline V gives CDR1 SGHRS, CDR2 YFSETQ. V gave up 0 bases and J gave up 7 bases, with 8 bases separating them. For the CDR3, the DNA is TGCGCCAGCAGCTTGGTCGGGGACAACATTCAGTACTTC. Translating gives CASSLVGDNIQYF.

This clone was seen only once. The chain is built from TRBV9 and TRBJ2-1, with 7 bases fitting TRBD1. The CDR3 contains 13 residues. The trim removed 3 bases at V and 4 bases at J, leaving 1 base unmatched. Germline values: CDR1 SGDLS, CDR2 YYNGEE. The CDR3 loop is CASSGTGYNEQFF. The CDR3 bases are TGTGCCAGCAGCGGGACAGGTTACAATGAGCAGTTCTTC.

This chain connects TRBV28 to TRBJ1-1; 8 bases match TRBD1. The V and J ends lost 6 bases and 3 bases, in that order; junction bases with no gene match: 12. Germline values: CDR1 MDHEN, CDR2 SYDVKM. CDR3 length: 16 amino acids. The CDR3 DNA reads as TGTGCCAGCAGACCCTCGGACAGGGTGAAGCACACTGAAGCTTTCTTT. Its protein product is CASRPSDRVKHTEAFF.

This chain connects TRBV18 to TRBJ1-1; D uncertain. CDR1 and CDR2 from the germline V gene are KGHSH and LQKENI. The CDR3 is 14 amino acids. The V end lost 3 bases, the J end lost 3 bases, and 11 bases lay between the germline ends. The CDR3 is CASSPTIKDTEAFF. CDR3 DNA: TGTGCCAGCTCACCTACTATCAAAGACACTGAAGCTTTCTTT.

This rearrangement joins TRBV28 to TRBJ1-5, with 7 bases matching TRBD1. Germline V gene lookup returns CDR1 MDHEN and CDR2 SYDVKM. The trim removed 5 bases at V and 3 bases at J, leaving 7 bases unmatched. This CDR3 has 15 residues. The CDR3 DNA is TGTGCCAGCAGTACCGACAGGGTCTCCAATCAGCCCCAGCATTTT. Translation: CASSTDRVSNQPQHF.

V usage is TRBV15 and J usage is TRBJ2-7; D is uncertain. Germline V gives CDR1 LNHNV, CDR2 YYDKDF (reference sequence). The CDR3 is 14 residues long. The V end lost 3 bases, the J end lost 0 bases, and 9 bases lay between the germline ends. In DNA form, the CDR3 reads TGTGCCACCAGCAGTAGGGTAAGCTCCTACGAGCAGTACTTC. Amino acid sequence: CATSSRVSSYEQYF.

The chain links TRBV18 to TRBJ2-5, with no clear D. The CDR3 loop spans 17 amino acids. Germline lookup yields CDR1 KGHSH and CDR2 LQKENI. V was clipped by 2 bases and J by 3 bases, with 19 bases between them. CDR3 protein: CASSPFGLHVQKETQYF. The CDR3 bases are TGTGCCAGCTCACCATTTGGGTTACACGTTCAAAAAGAGACCCAGTACTTC.

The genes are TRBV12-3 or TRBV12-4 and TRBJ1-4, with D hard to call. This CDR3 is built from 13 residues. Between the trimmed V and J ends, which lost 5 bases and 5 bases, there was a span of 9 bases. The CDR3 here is CASSPPPNEKLFF. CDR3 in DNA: TGTGCCAGCAGTCCCCCCCCAAATGAAAAACTGTTTTTT.

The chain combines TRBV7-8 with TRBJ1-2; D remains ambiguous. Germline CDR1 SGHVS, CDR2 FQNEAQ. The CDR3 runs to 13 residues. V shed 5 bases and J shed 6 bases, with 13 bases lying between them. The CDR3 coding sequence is TGTGCCAGCAGCCCCCTTGGGCCCCATGGCTACACCTTC. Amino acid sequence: CASSPLGPHGYTF.

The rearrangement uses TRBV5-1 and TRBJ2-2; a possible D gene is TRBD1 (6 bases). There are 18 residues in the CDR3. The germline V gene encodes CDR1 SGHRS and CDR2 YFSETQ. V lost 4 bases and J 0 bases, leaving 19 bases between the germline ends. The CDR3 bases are TGCGCCAGCAGCGGGACACAGGGATCGAGTTCGAACACCGGGGAGCTGTTTTTT. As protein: CASSGTQGSSSNTGELFF.

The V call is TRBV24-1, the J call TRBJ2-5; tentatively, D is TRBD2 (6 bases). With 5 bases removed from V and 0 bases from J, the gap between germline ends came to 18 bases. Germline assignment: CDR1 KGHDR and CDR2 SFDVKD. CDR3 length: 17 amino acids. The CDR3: CATSGLTKEGYQETQYF. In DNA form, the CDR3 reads TGTGCCACCAGTGGCCTTACTAAGGAGGGGTACCAAGAGACCCAGTACTTC.

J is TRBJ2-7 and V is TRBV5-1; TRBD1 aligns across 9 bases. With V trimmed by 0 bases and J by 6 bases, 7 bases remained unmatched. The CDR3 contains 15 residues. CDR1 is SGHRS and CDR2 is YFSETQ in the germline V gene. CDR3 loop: CASSLGRTGVPEQYF. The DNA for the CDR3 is TGCGCCAGCAGCTTGGGAAGGACAGGGGTGCCCGAGCAGTACTTC. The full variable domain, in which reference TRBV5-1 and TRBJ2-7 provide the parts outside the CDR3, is KAGVTQTPRYLIKTRGQQVTLSCSPISGHRSVSWYQQTPGQGLQFLFEYFSETQRNKGNFPGRFSGRQFSNSRSEMNVSTLELGDSALYLCASSLGRTGVPEQYFGPGTRLTVT.

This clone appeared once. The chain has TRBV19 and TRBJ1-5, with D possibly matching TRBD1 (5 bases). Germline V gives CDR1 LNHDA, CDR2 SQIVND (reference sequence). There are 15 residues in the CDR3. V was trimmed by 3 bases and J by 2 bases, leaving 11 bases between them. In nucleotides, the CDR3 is TGTGCCAGTAGTATGGGGGGGACCCGCAATCAGCCCCAGCATTTT. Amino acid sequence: CASSMGGTRNQPQHF.

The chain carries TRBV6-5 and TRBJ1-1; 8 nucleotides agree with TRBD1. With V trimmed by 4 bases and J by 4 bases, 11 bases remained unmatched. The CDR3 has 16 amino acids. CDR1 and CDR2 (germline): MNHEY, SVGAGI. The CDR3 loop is CASSSGQRQGSTEAFF. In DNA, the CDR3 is TGTGCCAGCAGTTCGGGCCAAAGACAGGGGAGCACTGAAGCTTTCTTT.

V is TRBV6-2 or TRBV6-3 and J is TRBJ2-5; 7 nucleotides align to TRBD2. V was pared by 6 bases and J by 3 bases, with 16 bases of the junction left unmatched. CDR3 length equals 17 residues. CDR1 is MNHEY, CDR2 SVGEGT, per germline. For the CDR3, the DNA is TGTGCCAGCAGCCCACCAGCGGGGAAGCTTATTAAAGAGACCCAGTACTTC. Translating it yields CASSPPAGKLIKETQYF.

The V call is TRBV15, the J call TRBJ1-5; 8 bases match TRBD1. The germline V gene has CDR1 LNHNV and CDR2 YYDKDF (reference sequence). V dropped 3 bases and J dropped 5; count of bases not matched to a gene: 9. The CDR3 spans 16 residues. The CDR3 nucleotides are TGTGCCACCAGCAGGAGAGGACAGGGCGGGGATCAGCCCCAGCATTTT. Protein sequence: CATSRRGQGGDQPQHF. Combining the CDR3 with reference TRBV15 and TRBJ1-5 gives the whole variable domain DAMVIQNPRYQVTQFGKPVTLSCSQTLNHNVMYWYQQKSSQAPKLLFHYYDKDFNNEADTPDNFQSRRPNTSFCFLDIRSPGLGDTAMYLCATSRRGQGGDQPQHFGDGTRLSIL.